Following are 25 T cell receptor beta chains from one sample sequenced in a study of T cells after yellow fever vaccination. TCRdb itself ran the 5' RACE reads through MiXCR, one entry per CDR3 protein. The sample has approximately 58,000 distinct CDR3 sequences, around 6.1% seen once. The sequencing used PBMCs, either bulk or a sorted T-cell subset (CD4+, CD8+, memory, or dextramer-sorted; not recorded which), collected on the day of the yellow fever booster vaccination. Receptors were obtained from a man aged 18 to 29 who received the YFV17D yellow fever vaccine.

At least ten counts were recorded for this clonotype. The chain couples TRBV6-6 to TRBJ2-7, with 8 bases matching TRBD1. The CDR3 runs to 15 residues. J was trimmed by 3 bases and V by 0 bases; bases with no gene match: 4. Germline V gives CDR1 MNHNY, CDR2 SVGAGI (reference sequence). CDR3 residues: CASSYSLDRDYEQYF. CDR3 DNA sequence: TGTGCCAGCAGTTACTCGCTGGACAGGGACTACGAGCAGTACTTC.

This clonotype was detected a few times. The chain uses TRBV12-3 or TRBV12-4 and TRBJ2-5, with D perhaps assigned TRBD1 or TRBD2 (5 bases each). Trimming took off 6 bases at V and 7 bases at J, with 18 bases between the two ends. The CDR3 has 14 amino acids. CDR3 sequence reads: CASSQPGTRGTQYF. The CDR3 DNA follows: TGTGCCAGCAGCCAACCAGGGACCCGGGGGACCCAGTACTTC.

This clonotype was detected many times. V is TRBV20-1 and J is TRBJ1-1, with a possible D match to TRBD1 (6 bases). This CDR3 is 14 amino acids long. The germline V and J ends were trimmed by 6 bases and 4 bases, with 18 bases remaining between them. Germline assignment: CDR1 DFQATT and CDR2 SNEGSKA (reference sequence). The CDR3 sequence: CSASGGAYGTEAFF. Written as DNA, the CDR3 is TGCAGTGCCTCGGGGGGGGCTTATGGCACTGAAGCTTTCTTT.

The DNA for the CDR3 is TGTGCCAGCAGCTTAGACGACAGCAGTCTGGGCAATCAGCCCCAGCATTTT. Residues: CASSLDDSSLGNQPQHF. The chain uses TRBV7-9 and TRBJ1-5; a possible D gene is TRBD1 (5 bases). The CDR3 sequence is 17 residues long. CDR1 SEHNR and CDR2 FQNEAQ come from the germline V gene (reference sequence). V lost 1 base, J lost 2 bases, and 15 bases lay in between.

The rearrangement joins TRBV4-3 to TRBJ2-1, with D perhaps being TRBD1 or TRBD2 (6 bases each). The germline V gene has CDR1 LGHNA and CDR2 YSLEER. V was trimmed by 0 bases and J by 12 bases, leaving 24 bases between them. The length of the CDR3 is 17 residues. The CDR3 loop reads CASSQDYAGLGGKGQFF. CDR3 nucleotide sequence: TGCGCCAGCAGCCAAGATTACGCTGGCTTAGGGGGGAAAGGGCAGTTCTTC.

This clonotype has at least ten counts. The V gene is TRBV5-6, the J gene TRBJ2-7, with TRBD2 identical over 8 bases. Germline V lookup: CDR1 SGHDT, CDR2 YYEEEE. The CDR3 totals 16 residues. With V trimmed by 0 bases and J by 2 bases, 7 bases remained unmatched. In nucleotides, the CDR3 is TGTGCCAGCAGCTTGGGACTAGCGCGATGGACCTACGAGCAGTACTTC. It encodes CASSLGLARWTYEQYF.

The chain couples TRBV7-2 to TRBJ2-2, with D perhaps matching TRBD2 (5 bases). Germline V CDR1 and CDR2: SGHTA, FQGNSA. Trimming removed 5 bases at V and 4 bases at J, with 17 bases between. This CDR3 has 16 residues. The CDR3 sequence is CASSPLYRGTTGELFF. CDR3 nucleotide sequence: TGTGCCAGCAGCCCCCTTTATCGGGGTACCACCGGGGAGCTGTTTTTT.

The CDR3 DNA sequence: TGTGCCAGCAGTGAAGATTTGGGGGTTGCTGAAGCTTTCTTT. Its translation: CASSEDLGVAEAFF. The chain couples TRBV6-1 to TRBJ1-1; D may be TRBD1 (5 bases). Germline V gives CDR1 MNHNS, CDR2 SASEGT. This CDR3 comprises 14 residues. V lost 1 base to trimming and J lost 6 bases, with 12 bases between them.

This clonotype was recorded many times. CDR3: CASAIGRQGAKNIQYF. The CDR3 nucleotides read TGCGCCAGCGCAATCGGGAGACAGGGAGCCAAAAACATTCAGTACTTC. The genes are TRBV4-3 and TRBJ2-4; the D gene is possibly TRBD1 (7 bases). Trimming left V 8 bases short and J 0 bases short, with 17 bases between. The CDR3 spans 16 residues. Germline V CDR1 and CDR2: LGHNA, YSLEER.

The table lists this clonotype with a few counts. J is TRBJ1-5 and V is TRBV4-1, with D uncertain. Trimming took off 3 bases at V and 0 bases at J, with 15 bases between the two ends. CDR3 length: 17 amino acids. The germline CDR1 and CDR2 sequences are MGHRA and YSYEKL. The DNA of the CDR3 is TGCGCCAGCAGCCAGACTTCACGAGATTTTAGCAATCAGCCCCAGCATTTT. Its protein product is CASSQTSRDFSNQPQHF.

This clonotype has ten or more counts. The CDR3 sequence: CASSSTYNSPLHF. CDR3 in DNA: TGTGCCAGCAGCTCAACATATAATTCACCCCTCCACTTT. The chain combines TRBV7-9 with TRBJ1-6; D gene uncertain. Germline V gene sequence: CDR1 SEHNR, CDR2 FQNEAQ (reference sequence). This CDR3 comprises 13 residues. The V end lost 4 bases, the J end lost 4 bases, and 5 bases lay between the germline ends.

This clonotype was counted ten times or more. The chain combines TRBV20-1 with TRBJ1-1; D might be TRBD1 (5 bases). This CDR3 has 14 amino acids. Trimming cost V 1 base and J 0 bases, with 9 bases left between them. CDR1 is DFQATT and CDR2 is SNEGSKA in the germline V gene (reference sequence). Here the CDR3 DNA reads TGCAGTGCTAGAGTGCCAGGGATGAACACTGAAGCTTTCTTT. Its translation: CSARVPGMNTEAFF.

This clonotype was seen repeatedly, ten times or more. The chain recombines TRBV4-1 with TRBJ1-3, with a tentative D call TRBD1 (6 bases). Trimming removed 4 bases at V and 0 bases at J, with 13 bases between. This CDR3 spans 16 amino acids. Germline V gene sequence: CDR1 MGHRA, CDR2 YSYEKL. The CDR3 protein is CASSPYRDASGNTIYF. CDR3 DNA: TGCGCCAGCAGCCCCTACAGGGACGCCTCTGGAAACACCATATATTTT.

The V and J genes are TRBV27 and TRBJ1-1; D is uncertain. Germline loops: CDR1 MNHEY, CDR2 SMNVEV (reference sequence). The CDR3 loop spans 15 amino acids. V was cut by 5 bases and J by 1 base, with 14 bases left in between. CDR3 residues: CASSPYNRRNTEAFF. CDR3 DNA: TGTGCCAGCAGTCCCTATAACAGAAGGAACACTGAAGCTTTCTTT.

This sequence joins TRBV11-2 and TRBJ2-3; 9 nucleotides line up with TRBD2. The germline CDR1 and CDR2 sequences are SGHAT and FQNNGV. J gave up 7 bases and V 5 bases, and 10 bases lay outside the gene matches. The CDR3 length is 15 residues. The CDR3 bases are TGTGCCAGCAGCCCACTAGGCGGGGGGGCATATACGCAGTATTTT. It codes for CASSPLGGGAYTQYF.

V and J are TRBV12-3 or TRBV12-4 and TRBJ2-3; the D gene could be TRBD1 or TRBD2 (5 bases each). CDR3 size: 16 residues. V lost 5 bases and J lost 0, with 15 bases in between. CDR3 amino acids: CASSGKDTRSTDTQYF. CDR3 DNA: TGTGCCAGCAGTGGCAAGGACACTAGGAGCACAGATACGCAGTATTTT.

The chain combines TRBV4-1 with TRBJ1-5; a possible D gene is TRBD1 (5 bases). Trimming stripped 2 bases from V and 5 bases from J, with 13 bases between. Per the germline V gene, CDR1 is MGHRA and CDR2 is YSYEKL. There are 15 residues in the CDR3. This CDR3 reads CASSQYRDGDQPQHF. The CDR3 bases are TGCGCCAGCAGCCAATACCGGGACGGAGATCAGCCCCAGCATTTT.

Here the CDR3 DNA reads TGTGCCAGCAGCTTTCCTTCCGATACGCAGTATTTT. This sequence encodes CASSFPSDTQYF. This sequence joins TRBV7-9 and TRBJ2-3; D is unclear. CDR1 and CDR2 (germline): SEHNR, FQNEAQ (reference sequence). The CDR3 has 12 residues. V was shortened by 3 bases and J by 6 bases, with 7 bases between the two germline ends.

This clonotype was picked up a small number of times. The chain uses TRBV12-3 or TRBV12-4 and TRBJ1-1; possible D gene TRBD1, 5 bases. The V and J ends lost 7 bases and 5 bases respectively, with 20 bases between them. This CDR3 region has 15 residues. CDR3 in DNA: TGTGCCAGCATAAGCGGGGCTCCGCGTTATACTGAAGCTTTCTTT. Translating it yields CASISGAPRYTEAFF.

This clonotype has more than one count but fewer than ten. The chain joins TRBV20-1 to TRBJ1-6; 8 nucleotides align to TRBD1. Per the germline V gene, CDR1 is DFQATT and CDR2 is SNEGSKA (reference sequence). The CDR3 length is 16 residues. J gave up 6 bases and V 0 bases, and 7 bases lay outside the gene matches. The CDR3 nucleotides read TGCAGTGCTAGAGATAGCCAGGGGGCTGGTAATTCACCCCTCCACTTT. Amino acid sequence: CSARDSQGAGNSPLHF.

This clonotype was counted many times. V usage is TRBV27 and J usage is TRBJ2-1; TRBD2 matches 11 bases. Trimming removed 5 bases from V and 7 bases from J; junction bases left unmatched: 7. The CDR3 is made up of 15 amino acids. Germline V gene sequence: CDR1 MNHEY, CDR2 SMNVEV (reference sequence). The CDR3: CASSRLAGGENEQFF. The CDR3 DNA is TGTGCCAGCAGTCGTTTAGCGGGGGGGGAGAATGAGCAGTTCTTC.

The rearrangement uses TRBV7-8 and TRBJ1-5; D gene ambiguous. Germline-derived CDR1 and CDR2 are SGHVS and FQNEAQ. The V end was cut by 0 bases, the J end by 9 bases, with 9 bases between. The CDR3 runs to 13 residues. CDR3 DNA: TGTGCCAGCAGCTTAGCGGAGGGCCGGCCCCAGCATTTT. Its translation is CASSLAEGRPQHF.

This clonotype was recorded many times. V is TRBV4-3 and J is TRBJ1-3; unclear D gene. The CDR3 is made up of 15 amino acids. CDR1 and CDR2 (germline): LGHNA, YSLEER. Trimming removed 0 bases at V and 0 bases at J, with 6 bases between. The CDR3 spells CASSQDLISGNTIYF. CDR3 nucleotide sequence: TGCGCCAGCAGCCAAGATCTGATCTCTGGAAACACCATATATTTT.

This sequence joins TRBV7-2 and TRBJ1-1, with D possibly matching TRBD1 (5 bases). Germline CDR1 and CDR2: SGHTA and FQGNSA. Trimming removed 6 bases at V and 7 bases at J, with 18 bases between. CDR3 length equals 14 residues. CDR3 loop: CASSSAGASLEAFF. The CDR3 DNA reads as TGTGCCAGCAGTTCCGCCGGGGCCTCTCTTGAAGCTTTCTTT. Supplemented by reference TRBV7-2 and TRBJ1-1, the full variable domain reads GAGVSQSPSNKVTEKGKDVELRCDPISGHTALYWYRQSLGQGLEFLIYFQGNSAPDKSGLPSDRFSAERTGGSVSTLTIQRTQQEDSAVYLCASSSAGASLEAFFGQGTRLTVV.

This clonotype was detected only a few times. The rearrangement links TRBV7-9 to TRBJ1-6; D call uncertain. This CDR3 contains 13 residues. Trimming pared 5 bases from V and 13 bases from J, leaving 15 bases between. Germline V gene data show CDR1 as SEHNR and CDR2 as FQNEAQ (reference sequence). The DNA for the CDR3 is TGTGCCAGCAGCCCACGGGCCCTATCTCCCCTCCACTTT. It specifies CASSPRALSPLHF.